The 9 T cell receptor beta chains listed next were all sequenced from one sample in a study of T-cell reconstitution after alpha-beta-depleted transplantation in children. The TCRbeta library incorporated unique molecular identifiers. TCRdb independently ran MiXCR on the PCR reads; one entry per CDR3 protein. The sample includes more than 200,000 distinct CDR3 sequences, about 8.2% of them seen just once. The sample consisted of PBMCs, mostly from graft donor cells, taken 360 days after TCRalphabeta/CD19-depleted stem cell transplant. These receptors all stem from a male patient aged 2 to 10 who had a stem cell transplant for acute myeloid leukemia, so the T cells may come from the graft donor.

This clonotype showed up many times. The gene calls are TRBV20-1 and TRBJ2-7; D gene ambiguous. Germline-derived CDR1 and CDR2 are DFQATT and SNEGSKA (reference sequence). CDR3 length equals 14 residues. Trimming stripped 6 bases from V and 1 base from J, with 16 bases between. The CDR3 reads CSAKIGQKSYEQYF. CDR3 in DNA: TGCAGTGCCAAGATCGGGCAGAAGTCCTACGAGCAGTACTTC.

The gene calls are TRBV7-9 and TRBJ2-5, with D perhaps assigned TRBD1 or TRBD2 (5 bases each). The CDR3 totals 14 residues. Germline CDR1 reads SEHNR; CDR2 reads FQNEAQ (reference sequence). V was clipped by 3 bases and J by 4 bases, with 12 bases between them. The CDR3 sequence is CASSFRRGGETQYF. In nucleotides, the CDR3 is TGTGCCAGCAGCTTTCGACGGGGCGGAGAGACCCAGTACTTC.

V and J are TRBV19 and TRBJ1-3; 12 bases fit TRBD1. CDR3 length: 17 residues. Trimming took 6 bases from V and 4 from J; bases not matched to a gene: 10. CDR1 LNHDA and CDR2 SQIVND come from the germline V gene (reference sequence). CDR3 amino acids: CASSRRDRGLRGNTIYF. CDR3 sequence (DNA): TGTGCCAGTAGCCGCCGGGACAGGGGGCTAAGAGGAAACACCATATATTTT.

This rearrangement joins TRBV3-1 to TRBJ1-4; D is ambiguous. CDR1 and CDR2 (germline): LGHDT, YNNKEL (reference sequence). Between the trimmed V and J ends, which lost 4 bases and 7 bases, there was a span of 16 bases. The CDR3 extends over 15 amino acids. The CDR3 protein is CASSRSGGSGEKLFF. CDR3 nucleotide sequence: TGTGCCAGCAGCCGCTCGGGAGGGTCAGGTGAAAAACTGTTTTTT.

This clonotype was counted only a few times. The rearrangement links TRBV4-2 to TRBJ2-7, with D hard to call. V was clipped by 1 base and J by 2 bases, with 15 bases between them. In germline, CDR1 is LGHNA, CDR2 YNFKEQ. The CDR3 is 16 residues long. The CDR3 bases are TGTGCCAGCAGCCAAGCTGACCTACCCTTCACCTACGAGCAGTACTTC. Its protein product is CASSQADLPFTYEQYF.

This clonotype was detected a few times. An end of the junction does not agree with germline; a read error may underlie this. CDR3: CCARSGTGQTIYEQYF. The CDR3, as DNA: TGCTGTGCTAGAAGCGGAACCGGACAGACGATTTACGAGCAGTACTTC. This chain connects TRBV20-1 to TRBJ2-7; maybe TRBD1 (6 bases). The CDR3 has 16 residues. Germline loops: CDR1 DFQATT, CDR2 SNEGSKA (reference sequence).

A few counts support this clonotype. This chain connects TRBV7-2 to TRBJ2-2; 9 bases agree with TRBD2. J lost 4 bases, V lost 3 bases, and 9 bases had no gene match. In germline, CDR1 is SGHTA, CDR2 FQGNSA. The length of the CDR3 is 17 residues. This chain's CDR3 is CASSLTSGGWSTGELFF. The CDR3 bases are TGTGCCAGCAGCTTGACGAGCGGGGGGTGGAGCACCGGGGAGCTGTTTTTT. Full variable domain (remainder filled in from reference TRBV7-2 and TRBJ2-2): GAGVSQSPSNKVTEKGKDVELRCDPISGHTALYWYRQSLGQGLEFLIYFQGNSAPDKSGLPSDRFSAERTGGSVSTLTIQRTQQEDSAVYLCASSLTSGGWSTGELFFGEGSRLTVL.

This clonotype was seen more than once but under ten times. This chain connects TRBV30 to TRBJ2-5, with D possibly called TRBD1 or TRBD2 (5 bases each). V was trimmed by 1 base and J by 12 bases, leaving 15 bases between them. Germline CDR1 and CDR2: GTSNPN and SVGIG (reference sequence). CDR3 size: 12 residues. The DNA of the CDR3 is TGTGCCTGGAGTGCTCAACCGGGACCTAAGTACTTC. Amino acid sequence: CAWSAQPGPKYF. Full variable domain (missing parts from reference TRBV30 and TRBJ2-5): SQTIHQWPATLVQPVGSPLSLECTVEGTSNPNLYWYRQAAGRGLQLLFYSVGIGQISSEVPQNLSASRPQDRQFILSSKKLLLSDSGFYLCAWSAQPGPKYFGPGTRLLVL.

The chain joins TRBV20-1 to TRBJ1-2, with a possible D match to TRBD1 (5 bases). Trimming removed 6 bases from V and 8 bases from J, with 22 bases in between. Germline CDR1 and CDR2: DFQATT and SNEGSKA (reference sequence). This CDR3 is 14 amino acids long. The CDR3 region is CSAVGAPGLGGYTF. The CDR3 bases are TGCAGTGCCGTCGGGGCACCGGGATTGGGAGGCTACACCTTC.